This TCR beta chain comes out of a study of molecular identifiers for immune sequencing clone quantification. The overall study: Within a replicate experiment, RNA obtained from either approximately 22,000 or 94,000 naive CD8 cells was divided into five aliquots, and four of those aliquots were then sequenced.

This clonotype was seen a handful of times. A read error may be the cause here, since a much bigger clone is one base away. Given the absence of the conserved phenylalanine or tryptophan at the CDR3 end, a read error is likely. Methods described previously, with TCR primers listed, were used for bulk TCR libraries. MiXCR, applied by TCRdb to the PCR reads, yields one record per CDR3 protein. The table has approximately 90,000 distinct CDR3 sequences, around 20% seen once. The ends were cut back, 4 bases at V and 4 bases at J, with 3 bases in the middle. Germline CDR1 is SQVTM and CDR2 is ANQGSEA. The CDR3 contains 10 residues. Based on a CD8+CD4-CCR7+CD45RA+ profile, naive CD8 T cells were sorted.

Material: naive CD8+ T cells from blood, with Jurkat cell RNA spiked in. The sample's subset: FACS-sorted CD8+CD4-CCR7+CD45RA+ naive T cells. The sequence was collected from a human donor in good health. Some libraries in this study had Jurkat cell RNA spiked in. The chain is built from TRBV29-1 and TRBJ2-3; no definite D call. In DNA form, the CDR3 reads TGCAGCGTTGCTGCAGATACGCAGTATTCT. This encodes CSVAADTQYS.